Shown below are 10 T cell receptor beta chains from a single sample sequenced in a study of T cells in Graves' hyperthyroidism and ophthalmopathy. What was amplified from RNA transcripts were TCR beta CDR3 regions. TCR CDR3 underwent first-round RT-PCR with the HTBI primer set. One entry per CDR3 protein, called by TCRdb with MiXCR from the multiplex PCR reads. The table records nearly 600,000 distinct CDR3 sequences, 11% to 15% of them present only once. The material sequenced was blood. Receptors were obtained from a woman under 30 with Graves' ophthalmopathy.

CDR3: CASRDSDQPQHF. The CDR3 DNA follows: TGTGCCAGCCGGGACAGCGATCAGCCCCAGCATTTT. This rearrangement joins TRBV19 to TRBJ1-5; TRBD1 matches at 7 bases. The CDR3 covers 12 residues. V trimming: 9 bases; J trimming: 5 bases; junction bases outside the gene matches: 4. CDR1 is LNHDA, CDR2 SQIVND, per germline (reference sequence).

This clonotype was counted at least ten times. The J gene is TRBJ2-7, the V gene TRBV28, with a tentative D call TRBD1 (5 bases). Trimming took 2 bases from V and 3 from J, leaving 11 bases between them. The CDR3 runs to 14 residues. CDR1 is MDHEN and CDR2 is SYDVKM in the germline V gene. The DNA for the CDR3 is TGTGCCAGCAGTTTACCCCAGGGTTACTACGAGCAGTACTTC. It encodes CASSLPQGYYEQYF.

The table lists this clonotype with many counts. This rearrangement joins TRBV27 to TRBJ2-5; possible D gene TRBD2, 6 bases. Per germline, CDR1 MNHEY and CDR2 SMNVEV (reference sequence). The CDR3 contains 23 residues. Trimming shortened V by 3 bases and J by 3 bases, and 38 bases separated the two germline ends. CDR3 region: CASSFYPLGIGGSLGVAEETQYF. The CDR3 DNA reads TGTGCCAGCAGTTTCTACCCACTTGGCATTGGGGGGAGCTTGGGAGTAGCAGAAGAGACCCAGTACTTC.

This clonotype was counted at least ten times. V is TRBV7-8 and J is TRBJ2-2; TRBD2 is a possible D gene (6 bases). The germline CDR1 and CDR2 sequences are SGHVS and FQNEAQ. The length of the CDR3 is 15 residues. The V end lost 6 bases, the J end lost 5 bases, and 16 bases lay between the germline ends. The CDR3 loop reads CASRRPSASTGELFF. In nucleotides, the CDR3 is TGTGCCAGCAGGCGCCCTAGCGCCAGTACCGGGGAGCTGTTTTTT.

This clonotype was counted ten times or more. The chain couples TRBV20-1 to TRBJ2-3; unclear D gene. Trimming took 0 bases from V and 0 from J, leaving 7 bases between them. The length of the CDR3 is 14 residues. Germline loops: CDR1 DFQATT, CDR2 SNEGSKA (reference sequence). The CDR3 here is CSARDMTSTDTQYF. In DNA form, the CDR3 reads TGCAGTGCTAGAGATATGACAAGCACAGATACGCAGTATTTT.

The sample holds one count of this clonotype. This may stem from a read error, because a much larger clone lies one nucleotide away. The rearrangement uses TRBV7-2 and TRBJ2-3; 9 bases agree with TRBD2. Germline V CDR1 and CDR2: SGHTA, FQGNSA. V gave up 11 bases and J gave up 6 bases; unmatched junction bases: 9. This CDR3 contains 13 residues. CDR3 bases: TGTGCCGGCGAGGGACTAGCCTTGGATACGCAGTATTTT. Translated, it gives CAGEGLALDTQYF. Full variable domain (missing parts from reference TRBV7-2 and TRBJ2-3): GAGVSQSPSNKVTEKGKDVELRCDPISGHTALYWYRQSLGQGLEFLIYFQGNSAPDKSGLPSDRFSAERTGGSVSTLTIQRTQQEDSAVYLCAGEGLALDTQYFGPGTRLTVL.

This clonotype was counted ten times or more. The chain joins TRBV5-1 to TRBJ2-1; a possible D gene is TRBD2 (5 bases). V was shortened by 6 bases and J by 6 bases, with 16 bases between the two germline ends. CDR1 and CDR2 (germline): SGHRS, YFSETQ. CDR3 size: 14 residues. Written as DNA, the CDR3 is TGCGCCAGCAAGGACTCGCTATACACCAATGAGCAGTTCTTC. This codes for CASKDSLYTNEQFF.

The J gene is TRBJ2-1, the V gene TRBV9; 8 bases fit TRBD2. CDR1 is SGDLS and CDR2 is YYNGEE in the germline V gene. The CDR3 is 12 amino acids. The V segment lost 7 bases and the J segment 5 bases; nucleotides outside the gene matches: 2. The CDR3 spells CASQAGDNEQFF. In DNA form, the CDR3 reads TGTGCCAGCCAAGCGGGAGACAATGAGCAGTTCTTC.

The gene calls are TRBV29-1 and TRBJ1-1; 11 bases fit TRBD1. Per germline, CDR1 SQVTM and CDR2 ANQGSEA. This CDR3 spans 15 amino acids. V lost 7 bases and J lost 2; bases outside the gene matches: 9. The CDR3 nucleotides are TGCAGCGGATCATCCGGGACAGGGGGAAACACTGAAGCTTTCTTT. Encoded protein: CSGSSGTGGNTEAFF.

This clonotype was detected ten times or more. The V and J genes are TRBV30 and TRBJ2-3; D is undetermined. The germline V and J ends were trimmed by 0 bases and 4 bases, with 11 bases remaining between them. Germline values: CDR1 GTSNPN, CDR2 SVGIG (reference sequence). This CDR3 spans 14 amino acids. CDR3 DNA: TGTGCCTGGAGTGTACTGCCTCACGCAGATACGCAGTATTTT. Its protein product is CAWSVLPHADTQYF.